The entry below describes one T cell receptor (beta chain). What this receptor recognizes is not known. The sample holds no much larger clone one base away, and base qualities are not on file. For sequencing, an Illumina HiSeq 1500 was employed. The public reads were reanalyzed by TCRdb: fastp trimming at Q25, MiXCR alignment, in-frame beta chains only. Rows matching on CDR3 protein sequence are summarized as one entry with the most common DNA and genes. The sample data list fewer than 700,000 distinct CDR3 sequences, and approximately 24% of these were observed just once. Approximately 8.2% of the sample goes to the ten largest clones. This specimen belongs to a study of T cell repertoires in cytomegalovirus infection (dated by TCRdb to about 2019). About the full investigation: Donor HLA type was relevant to the analysis, as public TCR beta signatures indicated carriage of CMV infection together with the matching HLA type. The research as a whole found: The ex vivo response was dominated by HLA-C-restricted CMV-specific TCR beta clonotypes, and the single most frequent clonotype in two of eight donors was supplied by these HLA-C-restricted clonotypes. In both this cohort and an independent cohort of some 380 donors, the cumulative frequency of public TCR beta family members distinguished carriers of CMV infection plus the relevant HLA type.

Via the germline V gene, CDR1 is MDHEN and CDR2 SYDVKM. At the junction V is shortened by 5 bases and J by 3 bases; bases outside the gene matches: 4. Counted from cysteine to valine, this CDR3 has 13 amino acids. Solely the CDR3 DNA is kept, with 39 bases framed from the first base. The specimen was CD8+ T cells from PBMCs. The TCR originated in a human donor in good health (CMV status not recorded). Some clones in this sample may be carry-over from other donors' samples. The chain is made from TRBV28 and TRBJ2-7; 7 bases in the junction line up with TRBD1. The DNA is TGTGCCAGCAGTCCCGACAGGGTCTACGAGCAGTACGTC. Its protein is CASSPDRVYEQYV.